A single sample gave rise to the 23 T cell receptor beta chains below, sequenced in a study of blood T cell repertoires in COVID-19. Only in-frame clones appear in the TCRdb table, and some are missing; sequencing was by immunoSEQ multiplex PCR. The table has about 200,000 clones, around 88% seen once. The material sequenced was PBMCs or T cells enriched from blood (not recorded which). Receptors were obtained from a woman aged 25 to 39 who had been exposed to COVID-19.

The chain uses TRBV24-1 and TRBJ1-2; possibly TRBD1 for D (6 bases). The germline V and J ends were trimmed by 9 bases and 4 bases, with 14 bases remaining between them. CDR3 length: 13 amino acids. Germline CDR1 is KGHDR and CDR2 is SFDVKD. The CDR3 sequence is CATRTEEGYGYTF. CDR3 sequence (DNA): TGTGCCACCCGGACAGAGGAAGGCTATGGCTACACCTTC.

The CDR3 here is CATSSDGRANQPQHF. The CDR3, as DNA: TGTGCCACCAGCAGCGATGGCAGGGCGAATCAGCCCCAGCATTTT. The rearrangement uses TRBV15 and TRBJ1-5; weak D call: TRBD1 (5 bases). The CDR3 length is 15 residues. Germline CDR1 and CDR2: LNHNV and YYDKDF (reference sequence). V lost 3 bases and J lost 4, with 13 bases in between.

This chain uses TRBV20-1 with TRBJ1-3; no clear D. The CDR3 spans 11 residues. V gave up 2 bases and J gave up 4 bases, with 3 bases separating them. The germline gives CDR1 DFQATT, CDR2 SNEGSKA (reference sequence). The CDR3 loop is CSARQGNTIYF. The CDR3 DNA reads TGCAGTGCTAGACAGGGAAACACCATATATTTT.

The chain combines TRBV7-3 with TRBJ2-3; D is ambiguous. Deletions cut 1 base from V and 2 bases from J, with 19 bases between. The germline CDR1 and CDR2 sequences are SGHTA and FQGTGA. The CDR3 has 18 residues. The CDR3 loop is CASSLIGWADRITDTQYF. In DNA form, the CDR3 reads TGTGCCAGCAGCTTAATCGGATGGGCCGATCGAATCACAGATACGCAGTATTTT.

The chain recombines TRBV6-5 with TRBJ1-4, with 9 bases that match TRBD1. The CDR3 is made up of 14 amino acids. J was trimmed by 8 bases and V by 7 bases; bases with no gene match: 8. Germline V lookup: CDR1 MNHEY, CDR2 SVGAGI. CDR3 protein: CASNSQGAGEKLFF. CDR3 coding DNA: TGTGCCAGCAATTCACAGGGGGCGGGAGAAAAACTGTTTTTT.

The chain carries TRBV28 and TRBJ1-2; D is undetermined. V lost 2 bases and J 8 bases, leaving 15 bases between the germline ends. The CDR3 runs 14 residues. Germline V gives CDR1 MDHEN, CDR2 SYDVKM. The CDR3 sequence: CASSLTSRIGGYTF. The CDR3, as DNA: TGTGCCAGCAGTTTAACGTCCAGGATTGGAGGCTACACCTTC.

The CDR3 nucleotides are TGTGCCTGGAGTGTACTGGACAGGGGAAGGGCTAATGAAAAACTGTTTTTT. It translates to CAWSVLDRGRANEKLFF. This sequence joins TRBV30 and TRBJ1-4, with 9 nucleotides matching TRBD1. The V gene's germline CDR1 is GTSNPN and CDR2 SVGIG (reference sequence). The junction had 8 bases not matched to a gene; V was cut back by 0 bases and J by 3 bases. The CDR3 has 17 amino acids.

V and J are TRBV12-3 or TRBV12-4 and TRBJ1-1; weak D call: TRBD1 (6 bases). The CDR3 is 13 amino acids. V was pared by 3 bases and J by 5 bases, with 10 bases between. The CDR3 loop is CASSLIQGTEAFF. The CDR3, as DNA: TGTGCCAGCAGTTTGATACAGGGAACTGAAGCTTTCTTT.

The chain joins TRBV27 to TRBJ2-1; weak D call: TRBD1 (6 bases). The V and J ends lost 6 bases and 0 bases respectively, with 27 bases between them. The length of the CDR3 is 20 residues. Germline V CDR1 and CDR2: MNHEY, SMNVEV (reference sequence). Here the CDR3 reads CASSLDGDNKGYSSYNEQFF. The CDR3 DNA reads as TGTGCCAGCAGCCTAGATGGGGACAATAAGGGGTACAGCTCCTACAATGAGCAGTTCTTC.

CDR3 amino acids: CASSQDQYDGYTF. The DNA of the CDR3 is TGTGCCAGCAGCCAAGATCAGTATGATGGCTACACCTTC. The rearrangement uses TRBV3-1 (or the pseudogene TRBV3-2) and TRBJ1-2; no reliable D call. The CDR3 consists of 13 residues. Trimming removed 0 bases at V and 6 bases at J, with 8 bases between. The V gene's germline CDR1 is LGHDT and CDR2 YNNKEL (reference sequence).

CDR3 sequence (DNA): TGTGCCAGCTCACCAATGAGGACTAACACTGAAGCTTTCTTT. Its protein product is CASSPMRTNTEAFF. The genes are TRBV18 and TRBJ1-1, with no clear D. This CDR3 is built from 14 residues. Germline CDR1 KGHSH, CDR2 LQKENI. Trimming took off 2 bases at V and 2 bases at J, with 9 bases between the two ends.

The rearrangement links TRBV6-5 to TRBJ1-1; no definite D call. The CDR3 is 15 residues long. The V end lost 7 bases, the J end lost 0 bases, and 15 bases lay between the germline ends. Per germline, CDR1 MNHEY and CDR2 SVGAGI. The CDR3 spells CASIWEEGLNTEAFF. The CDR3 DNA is TGTGCCAGCATATGGGAGGAGGGCCTGAACACTGAAGCTTTCTTT.

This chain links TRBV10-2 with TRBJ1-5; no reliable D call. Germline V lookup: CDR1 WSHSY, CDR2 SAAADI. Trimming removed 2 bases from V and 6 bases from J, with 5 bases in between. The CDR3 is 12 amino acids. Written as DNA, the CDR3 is TGCGCCAGCAGTGAGGAGGGTCAGCCCCAGCATTTT. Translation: CASSEEGQPQHF.

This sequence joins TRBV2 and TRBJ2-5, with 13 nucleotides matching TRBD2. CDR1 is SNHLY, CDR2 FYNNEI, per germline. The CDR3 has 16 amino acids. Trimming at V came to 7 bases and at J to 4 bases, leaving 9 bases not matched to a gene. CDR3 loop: CASTGLAGKGPETQYF. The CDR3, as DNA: TGTGCCAGCACGGGACTAGCGGGGAAGGGGCCAGAGACCCAGTACTTC.

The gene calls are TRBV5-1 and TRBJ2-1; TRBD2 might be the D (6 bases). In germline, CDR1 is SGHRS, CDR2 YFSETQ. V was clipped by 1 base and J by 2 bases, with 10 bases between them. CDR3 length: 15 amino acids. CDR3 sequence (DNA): TGCGCCAGCAGCTTGTTGGGAGGCGCCTACAATGAGCAGTTCTTC. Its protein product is CASSLLGGAYNEQFF.

The CDR3 loop is CASRPNTDTQYF. CDR3 sequence (DNA): TGTGCCAGCAGGCCTAATACAGATACGCAGTATTTT. The chain is built from TRBV12-3 or TRBV12-4 and TRBJ2-3, with D unclear. The V gene lost 6 bases and the J gene lost 3 bases, with 7 bases spanning the gap. The CDR3 sequence is 12 residues long.

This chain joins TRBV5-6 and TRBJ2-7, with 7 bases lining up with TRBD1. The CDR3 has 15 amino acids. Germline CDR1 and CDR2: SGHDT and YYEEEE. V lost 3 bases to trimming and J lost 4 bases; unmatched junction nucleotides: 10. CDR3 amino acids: CASSYLGTALYEQYF. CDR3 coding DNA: TGTGCCAGCAGCTACCTCGGGACAGCCCTTTACGAGCAGTACTTC.

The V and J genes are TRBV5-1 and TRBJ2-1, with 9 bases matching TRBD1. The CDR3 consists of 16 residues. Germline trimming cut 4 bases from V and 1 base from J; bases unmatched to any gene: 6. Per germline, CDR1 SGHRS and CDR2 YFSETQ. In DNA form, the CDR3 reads TGCGCCAGCAGCGATCCAGGGACAGGGTCCTACAATGAGCAGTTCTTC. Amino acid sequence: CASSDPGTGSYNEQFF.

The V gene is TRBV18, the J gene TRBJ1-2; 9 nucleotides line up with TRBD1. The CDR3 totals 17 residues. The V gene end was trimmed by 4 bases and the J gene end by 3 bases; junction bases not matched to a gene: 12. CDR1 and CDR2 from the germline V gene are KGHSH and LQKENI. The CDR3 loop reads CASSLSGQGGAYYGYTF. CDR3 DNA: TGTGCCAGCTCACTCTCGGGACAGGGAGGGGCGTACTATGGCTACACCTTC.

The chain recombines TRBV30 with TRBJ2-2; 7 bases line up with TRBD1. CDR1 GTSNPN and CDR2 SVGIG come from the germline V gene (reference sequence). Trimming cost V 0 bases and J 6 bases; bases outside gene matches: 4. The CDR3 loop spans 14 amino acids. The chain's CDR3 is CAWSVRQGAGELFF. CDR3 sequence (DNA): TGTGCCTGGAGTGTACGACAGGGCGCCGGGGAGCTGTTTTTT.

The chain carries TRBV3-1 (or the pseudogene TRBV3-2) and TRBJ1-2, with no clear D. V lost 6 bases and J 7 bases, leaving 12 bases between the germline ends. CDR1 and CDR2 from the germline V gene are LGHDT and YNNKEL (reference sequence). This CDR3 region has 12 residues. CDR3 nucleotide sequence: TGTGCCAGCAGTCAGGCTGTTTCTGGCTACACCTTC. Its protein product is CASSQAVSGYTF.

The CDR3 here is CASSQSYRVSGAFF. The CDR3 DNA reads TGTGCCAGCAGCCAATCGTACAGGGTTTCGGGAGCTTTCTTT. The J gene is TRBJ1-1, the V gene TRBV11-2; a possible D gene is TRBD1 (6 bases). The germline CDR1 and CDR2 sequences are SGHAT and FQNNGV. The CDR3 sequence is 14 residues long. V was clipped by 5 bases and J by 10 bases, with 20 bases between them. The entire variable domain, with the rest obtained from reference TRBV11-2 and TRBJ1-1, is as follows: EAGVAQSPRYKIIEKRQSVAFWCNPISGHATLYWYQQILGQGPKLLIQFQNNGVVDDSQLPKDRFSAERLKGVDSTLKIQPAKLEDSAVYLCASSQSYRVSGAFFGQGTRLTVV.

The CDR3 region is CASSLPGLAYNEQFF. In nucleotides, the CDR3 is TGTGCCAGTAGTCTACCGGGGTTGGCCTACAATGAGCAGTTCTTC. J is TRBJ2-1 and V is TRBV19; D may be TRBD2 (5 bases). V was clipped by 5 bases and J by 2 bases, with 13 bases between them. From germline, CDR1 is LNHDA and CDR2 SQIVND (reference sequence). This CDR3 spans 15 amino acids.